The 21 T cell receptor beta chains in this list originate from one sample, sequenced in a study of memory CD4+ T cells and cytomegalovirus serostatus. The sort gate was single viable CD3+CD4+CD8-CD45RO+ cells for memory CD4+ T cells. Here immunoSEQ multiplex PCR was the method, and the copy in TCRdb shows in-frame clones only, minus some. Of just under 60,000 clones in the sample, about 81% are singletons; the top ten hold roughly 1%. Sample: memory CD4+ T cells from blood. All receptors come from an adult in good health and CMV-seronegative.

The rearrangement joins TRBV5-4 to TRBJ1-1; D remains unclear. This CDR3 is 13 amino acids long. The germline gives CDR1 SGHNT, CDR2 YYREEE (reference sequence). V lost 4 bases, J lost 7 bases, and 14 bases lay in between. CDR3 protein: CASSQVGSNEAFF. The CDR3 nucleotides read TGTGCCAGCAGCCAGGTCGGCAGTAATGAAGCTTTCTTT.

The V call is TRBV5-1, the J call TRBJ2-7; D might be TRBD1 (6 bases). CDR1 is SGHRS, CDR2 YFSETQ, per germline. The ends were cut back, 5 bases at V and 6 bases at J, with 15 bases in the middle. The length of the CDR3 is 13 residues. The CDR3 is CASRTGDLSEQYF. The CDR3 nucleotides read TGCGCCAGCAGGACAGGTGACCTCTCCGAGCAGTACTTC. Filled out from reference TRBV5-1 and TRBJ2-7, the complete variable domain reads KAGVTQTPRYLIKTRGQQVTLSCSPISGHRSVSWYQQTPGQGLQFLFEYFSETQRNKGNFPGRFSGRQFSNSRSEMNVSTLELGDSALYLCASRTGDLSEQYFGPGTRLTVT.

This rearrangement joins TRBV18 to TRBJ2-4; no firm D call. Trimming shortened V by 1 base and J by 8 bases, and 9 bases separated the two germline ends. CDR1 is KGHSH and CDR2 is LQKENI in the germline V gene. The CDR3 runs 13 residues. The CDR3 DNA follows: TGTGCCAGCTCACCACTGGCCCCCGACATTCAGTACTTC. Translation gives CASSPLAPDIQYF.

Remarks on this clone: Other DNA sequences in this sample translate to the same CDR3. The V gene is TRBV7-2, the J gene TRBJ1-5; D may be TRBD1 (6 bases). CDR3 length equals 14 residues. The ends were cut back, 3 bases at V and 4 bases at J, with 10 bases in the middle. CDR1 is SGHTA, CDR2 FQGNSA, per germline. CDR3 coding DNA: TGTGCCAGCAGCTTTAGGGGGAGGAATCAGCCCCAGCATTTT. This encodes CASSFRGRNQPQHF.

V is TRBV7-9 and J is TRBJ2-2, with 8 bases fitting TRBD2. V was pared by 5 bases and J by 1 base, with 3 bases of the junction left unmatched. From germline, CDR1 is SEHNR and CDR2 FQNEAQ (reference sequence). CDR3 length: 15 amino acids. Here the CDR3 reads CASSRLAGNTGELFF. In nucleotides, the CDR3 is TGTGCCAGCAGCCGTCTAGCGGGGAACACCGGGGAGCTGTTTTTT.

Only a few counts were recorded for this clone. CDR3 bases: TGTGCCAGCAGTCCTTCGGCGCGGGAAGCTTTCTTT. Protein: CASSPSAREAFF. The chain couples TRBV6-5 to TRBJ1-1; no firm D call. With 5 bases removed from V and 8 bases from J, the gap between germline ends came to 12 bases. CDR1 is MNHEY, CDR2 SVGAGI, per germline. CDR3 length equals 12 residues.

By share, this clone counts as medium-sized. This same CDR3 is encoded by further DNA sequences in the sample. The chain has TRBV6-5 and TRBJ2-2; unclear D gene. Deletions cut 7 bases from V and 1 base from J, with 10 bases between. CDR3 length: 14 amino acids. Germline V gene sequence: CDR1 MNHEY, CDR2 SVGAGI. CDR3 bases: TGTGCCAGCAAGTTACGTAGGAACACCGGGGAGCTGTTTTTT. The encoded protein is CASKLRRNTGELFF.

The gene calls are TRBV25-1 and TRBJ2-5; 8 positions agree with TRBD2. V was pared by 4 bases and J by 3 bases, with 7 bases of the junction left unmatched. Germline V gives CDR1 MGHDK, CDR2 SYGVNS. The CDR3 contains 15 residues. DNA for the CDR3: TGTGCCAGCAGTGGCCTAGCGGGTAATAAAGAGACCCAGTACTTC. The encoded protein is CASSGLAGNKETQYF. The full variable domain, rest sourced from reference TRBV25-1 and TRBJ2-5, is EADIYQTPRYLVIGTGKKITLECSQTMGHDKMYWYQQDPGMELHLIHYSYGVNSTEKGDLSSESTVSRIRTEHFPLTLESARPSHTSQYLCASSGLAGNKETQYFGPGTRLLVL.

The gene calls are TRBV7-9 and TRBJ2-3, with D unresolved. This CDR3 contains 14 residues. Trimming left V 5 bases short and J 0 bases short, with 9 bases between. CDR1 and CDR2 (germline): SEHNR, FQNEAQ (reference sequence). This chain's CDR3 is CASSLGPSTDTQYF. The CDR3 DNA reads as TGTGCCAGCAGCCTTGGACCTAGCACAGATACGCAGTATTTT. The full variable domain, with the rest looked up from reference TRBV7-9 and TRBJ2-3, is DTGVSQNPRHKITKRGQNVTFRCDPISEHNRLYWYRQTLGQGPEFLTYFQNEAQLEKSRLLSDRFSAERPKGSFSTLEIQRTEQGDSAMYLCASSLGPSTDTQYFGPGTRLTVL.

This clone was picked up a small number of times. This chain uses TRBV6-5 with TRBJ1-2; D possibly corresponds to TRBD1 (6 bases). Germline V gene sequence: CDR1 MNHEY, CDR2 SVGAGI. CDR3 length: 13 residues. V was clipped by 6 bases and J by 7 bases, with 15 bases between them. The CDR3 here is CASRNGGGGGYTF. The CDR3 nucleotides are TGTGCCAGCAGAAACGGAGGGGGGGGTGGCTACACCTTC.

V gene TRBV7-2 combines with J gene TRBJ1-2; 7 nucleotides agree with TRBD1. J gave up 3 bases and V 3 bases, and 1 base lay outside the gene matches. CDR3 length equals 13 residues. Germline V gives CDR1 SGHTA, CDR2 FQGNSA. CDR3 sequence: CASSFDRDYGYTF. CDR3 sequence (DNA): TGTGCCAGCAGCTTCGACAGGGACTATGGCTACACCTTC. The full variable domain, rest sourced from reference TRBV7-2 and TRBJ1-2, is GAGVSQSPSNKVTEKGKDVELRCDPISGHTALYWYRQSLGQGLEFLIYFQGNSAPDKSGLPSDRFSAERTGGSVSTLTIQRTQQEDSAVYLCASSFDRDYGYTFGSGTRLTVV.

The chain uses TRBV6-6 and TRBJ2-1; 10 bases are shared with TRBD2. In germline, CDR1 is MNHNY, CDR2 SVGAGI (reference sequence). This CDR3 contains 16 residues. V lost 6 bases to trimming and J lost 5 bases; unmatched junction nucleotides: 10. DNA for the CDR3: TGTGCCAGCAGGTCATCAGCGGGAGGGCCGCACAATGAGCAGTTCTTC. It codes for CASRSSAGGPHNEQFF.

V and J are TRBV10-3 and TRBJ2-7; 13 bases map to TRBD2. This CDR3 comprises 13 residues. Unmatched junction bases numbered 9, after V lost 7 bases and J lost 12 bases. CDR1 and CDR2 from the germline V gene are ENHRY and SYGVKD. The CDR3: CAITSPGLAGSYF. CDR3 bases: TGTGCCATCACGAGCCCGGGACTAGCGGGATCGTACTTC.

DNA for the CDR3: TGTGCCAGCAGCTCCGGAGGGGGCTCCTCTGGAAACACCATATATTTT. It codes for CASSSGGGSSGNTIYF. The chain recombines TRBV5-4 with TRBJ1-3; 7 bases agree with TRBD1. The CDR3 is 16 residues long. Germline CDR1 is SGHNT and CDR2 is YYREEE (reference sequence). The J segment lost 0 bases and the V segment lost 3 bases, leaving 6 bases of the junction unmatched.

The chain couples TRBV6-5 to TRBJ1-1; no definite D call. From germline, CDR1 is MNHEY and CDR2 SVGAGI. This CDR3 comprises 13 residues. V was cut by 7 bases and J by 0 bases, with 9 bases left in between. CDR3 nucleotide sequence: TGTGCCAGCATGCGGACTATGAACACTGAAGCTTTCTTT. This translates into CASMRTMNTEAFF.

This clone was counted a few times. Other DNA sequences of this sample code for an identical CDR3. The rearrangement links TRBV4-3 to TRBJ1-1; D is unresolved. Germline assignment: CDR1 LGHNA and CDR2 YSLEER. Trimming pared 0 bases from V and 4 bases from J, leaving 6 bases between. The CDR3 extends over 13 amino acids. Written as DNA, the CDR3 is TGCGCCAGCAGCCAAGAACGGGGCACTGAAGCTTTCTTT. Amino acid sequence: CASSQERGTEAFF.

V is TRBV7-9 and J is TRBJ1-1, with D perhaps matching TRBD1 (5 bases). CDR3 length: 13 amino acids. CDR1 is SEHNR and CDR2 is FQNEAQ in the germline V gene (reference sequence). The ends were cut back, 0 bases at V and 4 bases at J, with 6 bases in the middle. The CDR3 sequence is CASSLAQGTEAFF. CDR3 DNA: TGTGCCAGCAGCTTAGCCCAGGGCACTGAAGCTTTCTTT.

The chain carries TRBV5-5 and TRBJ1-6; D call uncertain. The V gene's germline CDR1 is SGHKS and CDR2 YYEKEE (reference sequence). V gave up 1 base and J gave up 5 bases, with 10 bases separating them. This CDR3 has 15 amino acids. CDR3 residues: CASSLLGSNNSPLHF. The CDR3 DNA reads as TGTGCCAGCAGCTTGTTAGGGTCTAATAATTCACCCCTCCACTTT. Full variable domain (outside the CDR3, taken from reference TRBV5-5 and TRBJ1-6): DAGVTQSPTHLIKTRGQQVTLRCSPISGHKSVSWYQQVLGQGPQFIFQYYEKEERGRGNFPDRFSARQFPNYSSELNVNALLLGDSALYLCASSLLGSNNSPLHFGNGTRLTVT.

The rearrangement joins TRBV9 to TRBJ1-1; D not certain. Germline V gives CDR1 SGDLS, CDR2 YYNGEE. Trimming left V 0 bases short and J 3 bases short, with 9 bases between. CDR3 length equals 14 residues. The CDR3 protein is CASSVDSAYTEAFF. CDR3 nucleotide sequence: TGTGCCAGCAGCGTAGATTCAGCTTACACTGAAGCTTTCTTT.

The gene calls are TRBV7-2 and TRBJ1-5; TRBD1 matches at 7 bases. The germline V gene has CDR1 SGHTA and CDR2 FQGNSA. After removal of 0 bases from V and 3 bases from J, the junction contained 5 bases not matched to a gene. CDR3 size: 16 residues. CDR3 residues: CASSLATGFSNQPQHF. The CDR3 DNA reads TGTGCCAGCAGCTTAGCGACAGGGTTTTCCAATCAGCCCCAGCATTTT.

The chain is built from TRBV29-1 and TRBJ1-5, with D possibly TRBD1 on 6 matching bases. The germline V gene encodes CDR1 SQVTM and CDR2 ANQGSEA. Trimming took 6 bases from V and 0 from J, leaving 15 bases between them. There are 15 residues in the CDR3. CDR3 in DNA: TGCAGCGTCGCTGACAGGCTTAATAGCAATCAGCCCCAGCATTTT. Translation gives CSVADRLNSNQPQHF.